The rows below give T cell receptor beta chains drawn from one sample of a study of low-dose radiotherapy and immunotherapy resistance in tumors. A single record per CDR3 protein comes from TCRdb applying MiXCR to the reads. The sample comprises around 36,000 distinct CDR3 sequences, about a third of which are singletons, and roughly 4% rests with the top ten. The input for sequencing was PBMCs, taken before treatment. These receptor sequences come from a male donor with gallbladder cancer. Both conserved end residues are part of each CDR3.

V gene,CDR3 protein
TRBV19,CASSTDFYEQYF
TRBV9,CASSVGVRGETQYF
TRBV18,CASSPNPSGTEAFF
TRBV29-1,CSVVWGGETQYF
TRBV6-8,CASSPWTSGDNEQFF
TRBV5-6,CASSLVVGGRNEQFF
TRBV20-1,CSAVSGDGGVYNEQFF
TRBV7-2,CASSLAASGIYGYTF
TRBV20-1,CSASLPGRGGRNEQFF
TRBV7-8,CASSLGAARQNEKLFF
TRBV7-2,CASSLGPGYEQYF
TRBV9,CASGPRDGYEQYF
TRBV10-3,CATQGQGQHYGYTF
TRBV18,CASSPPTGSSYNEQFF
TRBV20-1,CSARAGDPSTDTQYF
TRBV6-5,CASSSGQAGGRRRTDTQYF
TRBV12-2,CASPIGSENTEAFF
TRBV28,CASSYTDGYTF
TRBV28,CASAGYEQFF
TRBV28,CASKTGTGVSNQPQHF
TRBV5-6,CASSFGGLADTGELFF
TRBV28,CASSLRGGANVLTF
TRBV2,CASSVYSNQPQHF
TRBV7-9,CASSPGDLTGELFF
TRBV20-1,CSASRGGGEQFF
TRBV7-7,CASSSDRLMTGELFF
TRBV20-1,CSAISPGLVGGELFF
TRBV28,CASSFTQWEQGRDTQYF
TRBV2,CASSVRTSGGNEQFF
TRBV6-5,CASSSPHTNTEAFF
TRBV20-1,CSASRDNYNEQFF
TRBV7-3,CASSLTGTGGLNEQFF
TRBV28,CASSFGTGGSQPQHF
TRBV27,CASGTTRAYEQYF
TRBV5-1,CASSGGQKSSYNEQFF
TRBV12-3/TRBV12-4,CASSPTGHLVDEQFF
TRBV11-2,CASSTPGHRLYF
TRBV6-2/TRBV6-3,CASSILRDVDYGYTF
TRBV27,CASSFGTGLKQYF
TRBV9,CASSVGTTSQPLHF
TRBV29-1,CSHGQGAKLPGTQYF
TRBV12-3/TRBV12-4,CASSLRGGRETQYF
TRBV5-4,CASSPPQARGWGYTF
TRBV29-1,CSVESGNTIYF
TRBV28,CASSLHGTSGRIVGFGEQFF
TRBV2,CASARNNSPLHF
TRBV5-4,CASSNPTKRTRQYF
TRBV12-3/TRBV12-4,CASSLAGGPETQYF